A single sample gave rise to the 10 T cell receptor beta chains below, sequenced in a study of cytomegalovirus exposure and HLA in healthy donors. Primers included in the PCR were 60 Vbeta and 13 Jbeta primers. The repertoire was sequenced with immunoSEQ multiplex PCR; TCRdb's copy has only in-frame clones and lacks some. The repertoire has under 200,000 clones, around four fifths of them found once; the top ten carry 1.5% to 2.5%. The sample comprised PBMCs. Source of these receptors: a young man in good health and CMV-seronegative.

In its sample, this clone was seen once. The chain couples TRBV27 to TRBJ1-1; 8 positions match TRBD1. Germline CDR1 MNHEY, CDR2 SMNVEV (reference sequence). V was pared by 5 bases and J by 1 base, with 3 bases of the junction left unmatched. This CDR3 is built from 14 residues. Here the CDR3 reads CASSPGTGNTEAFF. The CDR3 DNA reads as TGTGCCAGCAGTCCAGGGACAGGGAACACTGAAGCTTTCTTT.

The rearrangement links TRBV6-1 to TRBJ1-1; D perhaps matches TRBD1 (5 bases). Germline V gives CDR1 MNHNS, CDR2 SASEGT. The length of the CDR3 is 14 residues. The ends were cut back, 8 bases at V and 4 bases at J, with 17 bases in the middle. The CDR3: CASQAGPGGTEAFF. The CDR3 bases are TGTGCCAGCCAAGCAGGCCCCGGGGGCACTGAAGCTTTCTTT.

The rearrangement uses TRBV4-1 and TRBJ1-2, with D possibly TRBD1 on 6 matching bases. The germline CDR1 and CDR2 sequences are MGHRA and YSYEKL. The CDR3 totals 15 residues. The V gene lost 0 bases and the J gene lost 0 bases, with 8 bases spanning the gap. CDR3: CASSQEDRPNYGYTF. The CDR3, as DNA: TGCGCCAGCAGCCAAGAAGACAGGCCTAACTATGGCTACACCTTC.

The V call is TRBV4-3, the J call TRBJ2-1, with D perhaps matching TRBD2 (7 bases). The CDR3 has 16 amino acids. V lost 0 bases and J lost 8, with 17 bases in between. Germline loops: CDR1 LGHNA, CDR2 YSLEER. The CDR3 DNA reads TGCGCCAGCAGCCAAGATCAGGGGACTATTGGCGATGAGCAGTTCTTC. Protein sequence: CASSQDQGTIGDEQFF.

This clone was detected only once. The CDR3 region is CASSLTGELFF. The CDR3 DNA follows: TGTGCCAGCAGTTTAACCGGGGAGCTGTTTTTT. V usage is TRBV9 and J usage is TRBJ2-2, with no clear D. The CDR3 consists of 11 residues. Trimming took 5 bases from V and 5 from J, leaving 4 bases between them. Germline CDR1 is SGDLS and CDR2 is YYNGEE.

The genes are TRBV5-6 and TRBJ2-7; a weak D match, TRBD2 (6 bases). From germline, CDR1 is SGHDT and CDR2 YYEEEE. V lost 1 base and J 3 bases, leaving 14 bases between the germline ends. This CDR3 is 15 amino acids long. CDR3 coding DNA: TGTGCCAGCAGCTTGATCCAGGGACTGAACTACGAGCAGTACTTC. Translating gives CASSLIQGLNYEQYF.

This chain links TRBV18 with TRBJ1-2, with TRBD1 identical over 8 bases. The CDR3 is made up of 15 amino acids. Looked up from germline, CDR1 is KGHSH and CDR2 is LQKENI. V lost 1 base, J lost 4 bases, and 5 bases stayed unmatched. The CDR3 is CASSPLDRAAYGYTF. CDR3 DNA sequence: TGTGCCAGCTCACCACTGGACAGGGCGGCCTATGGCTACACCTTC.

Comment on this clone: A junction boundary mismatches the germline segment, possibly from a read error. This chain links TRBV19 with TRBJ1-5; 8 bases fit TRBD1. Germline CDR1 is LNHDA and CDR2 is SQIVND (reference sequence). The CDR3 length is 12 residues. The chain's CDR3 is CASSLPLTGDVF. The CDR3 DNA follows: TGTGCCAGTAGCCTACCCCTGACAGGGGACGTTTTT.

This clone has more than one count but fewer than ten. The chain links TRBV6-5 to TRBJ1-6; 8 bases match TRBD1. CDR3 size: 14 residues. Germline values: CDR1 MNHEY, CDR2 SVGAGI. After removal of 5 bases from V and 10 bases from J, the junction contained 7 bases not matched to a gene. The CDR3 here is CASSPGGKGSPLHF. The CDR3 DNA reads TGTGCCAGCAGTCCAGGGGGCAAAGGGTCACCCCTCCACTTT.

The chain uses TRBV5-1 and TRBJ2-7; D ambiguous. V lost 0 bases, J lost 4 bases, and 14 bases lay in between. The CDR3 has 15 amino acids. Germline-derived CDR1 and CDR2 are SGHRS and YFSETQ. In DNA, the CDR3 is TGCGCCAGCAGCTTGGAACAGACCAGGTGGTACGAGCAGTACTTC. It encodes CASSLEQTRWYEQYF.